A selection of T cell receptor beta chains follows, all from one sample in a study of blood T cell repertoires in COVID-19. Only in-frame clones appear in the TCRdb table, and some are missing; sequencing was by immunoSEQ multiplex PCR. The repertoire holds 85,000 to 130,000 clones, around 83% seen once, with about 3.3% in the top ten. The material sequenced was peripheral blood. The receptor set was obtained from a woman aged 80 or over with active or convalescent COVID-19. The CDR3 runs from the conserved cysteine through the conserved F or W. The D gene is left open where the match is weak. Only part of the rows carry a size: once, few, many, or a class if the clone is expanded.

J gene,clone size,V gene,D gene,CDR3 protein,CDR3 DNA
TRBJ1-1,NA,TRBV30,NA,CAWSSGGRDTEAFF,TGTGCCTGGAGTTCGGGGGGGCGGGACACTGAAGCTTTCTTT
TRBJ1-1,NA,TRBV6-1,NA,CASSDPLGGAEAFF,TGTGCCAGCAGTGATCCATTGGGTGGAGCTGAAGCTTTCTTT
TRBJ1-2,NA,TRBV6-5,NA,CASTERGYGYTF,TGTGCCAGCACCGAACGGGGTTATGGCTACACCTTC
TRBJ1-1,NA,TRBV5-4,NA,CASSLDSRSTEAFF,TGTGCCAGCAGCTTGGATTCGAGGAGCACTGAAGCTTTCTTT
TRBJ2-3,once,TRBV5-1,TRBD1,CASSPTGGGTDTQYF,TGCGCCAGCAGTCCGACAGGGGGCGGGACAGATACGCAGTATTTT
TRBJ2-7,medium-sized,TRBV6-5,NA,CASSRTSDYEQYF,TGTGCCAGCAGTAGAACTAGTGACTACGAGCAGTACTTC
TRBJ1-4,NA,TRBV14,NA,CASSQDGGRAWEKLFF,TGTGCCAGCAGCCAAGATGGCGGCAGGGCTTGGGAAAAACTGTTTTTT
TRBJ1-2,NA,TRBV29-1,NA,CSVGSSRGYTF,TGCAGCGTTGGCAGCAGCAGGGGCTACACCTTC
TRBJ1-2,NA,TRBV19,TRBD1,CASSIVPQGADYGYTF,TGTGCCAGTAGTATAGTCCCCCAGGGGGCGGACTATGGCTACACCTTC
TRBJ1-2,NA,TRBV28,TRBD1,CASSLQQGYFGYTF,TGTGCCAGCAGTTTACAACAGGGGTACTTCGGCTACACCTTC
TRBJ2-7,NA,TRBV5-4,TRBD2,CASRPGTSGSYEQYF,TGTGCCAGCAGACCCGGGACTAGCGGGAGTTACGAGCAGTACTTC
TRBJ1-5,NA,TRBV6-5,NA,CASSYSGGGQPQHF,TGTGCCAGCAGTTATTCGGGGGGGGGCCAGCCCCAGCATTTT
TRBJ2-3,NA,TRBV28,NA,CASSNRRGSVADTQYF,TGTGCCAGCAGTAATCGCAGGGGAAGTGTCGCAGATACGCAGTATTTT
TRBJ2-3,NA,TRBV7-9,TRBD1,CASSLRDSITDTQYF,TGTGCCAGCAGCCTCCGGGACAGTATCACAGATACGCAGTATTTT
TRBJ1-6,few,TRBV5-1,NA,CASSPVMRINSPLHF,TGCGCCAGCAGCCCGGTAATGAGGATTAATTCACCCCTCCACTTT
TRBJ1-2,NA,TRBV29-1,TRBD1,CSVEDRFYGYTF,TGCAGCGTTGAGGACAGGTTCTATGGCTACACCTTC
TRBJ1-3,NA,TRBV9,NA,CASSVAKGAGNTIYF,TGTGCCAGCAGCGTAGCTAAGGGGGCTGGAAACACCATATATTTT
TRBJ2-3,NA,TRBV2,NA,CASSGQGDTQYF,TGTGCCAGCAGTGGGCAGGGAGATACGCAGTATTTT
TRBJ1-5,NA,TRBV2,TRBD1,CASSEQGGYSNQPQHF,TGTGCCAGCAGTGAGCAAGGGGGCTATAGCAATCAGCCCCAGCATTTT
TRBJ2-4,NA,TRBV6-6,TRBD2,CASTPGASGGQNIQYF,TGTGCCAGCACCCCGGGGGCTAGCGGGGGTCAAAACATTCAGTACTTC
TRBJ2-2,NA,TRBV24-1,TRBD1,CATSDRATGVSGELFF,TGTGCCACCAGTGACCGCGCGACAGGGGTATCCGGGGAGCTGTTTTTT
TRBJ1-2,NA,TRBV6-2/TRBV6-3,NA,CASSGAGGKNYGYTF,TGTGCCAGCAGTGGAGCGGGGGGAAAAAACTATGGCTACACCTTC
TRBJ2-7,NA,TRBV10-3,TRBD2,CAISDPEGAGGPLYEQYF,TGTGCCATCAGTGACCCAGAGGGGGCGGGAGGGCCCCTATACGAGCAGTACTTC
TRBJ2-7,NA,TRBV6-5,NA,CASSYLYDSRYEQYF,TGTGCCAGCAGTTACCTTTACGACAGTCGCTACGAGCAGTACTTC
TRBJ2-2,NA,TRBV5-4,TRBD1,CASSFKQGAGELFF,TGTGCCAGCAGCTTTAAACAGGGGGCCGGGGAGCTGTTTTTT
TRBJ1-1,NA,TRBV11-2,NA,CASSFVGNTEAFF,TGTGCCAGCAGCTTCGTCGGGAACACTGAAGCTTTCTTT
TRBJ2-3,NA,TRBV7-9,TRBD1,CASSLGWTGTLTDTQYF,TGTGCCAGCAGCTTAGGGTGGACAGGAACACTCACAGATACGCAGTATTTT
TRBJ2-7,NA,TRBV27,TRBD2,CASSRLAGNYEQYF,TGTGCCAGCAGTAGACTAGCGGGAAACTACGAGCAGTACTTC
TRBJ1-2,NA,TRBV27,NA,CASSLIGGFSGYTF,TGTGCCAGCAGTTTAATTGGGGGGTTTTCTGGCTACACCTTC
TRBJ1-1,NA,TRBV18,NA,CASSPAGENTEAFF,TGTGCCAGCTCACCAGCCGGGGAGAACACTGAAGCTTTCTTT
TRBJ2-5,NA,TRBV19,NA,CASSPSGRGLTETQYF,TGTGCCAGTAGTCCCTCGGGGCGGGGGCTTACGGAGACCCAGTACTTC
TRBJ2-3,NA,TRBV24-1,TRBD2,CATSDSGLAGADTQYF,TGTGCCACCAGTGATTCGGGACTAGCGGGTGCAGATACGCAGTATTTT
TRBJ2-5,NA,TRBV25-1,TRBD1,CASTPDRGYETQYF,TGTGCCAGCACTCCCGACAGGGGGTACGAGACCCAGTACTTC
TRBJ1-1,few,TRBV27,NA,CASSRGGRGTEAFF,TGTGCCAGCAGTCGGGGGGGAAGGGGCACTGAAGCTTTCTTT
TRBJ1-3,NA,TRBV7-2,TRBD1,CASGTGQAGNTIYF,TGTGCCAGCGGTACGGGACAGGCAGGAAACACCATATATTTT
TRBJ2-3,NA,TRBV5-4,NA,CASSLRGVVTDTQYF,TGTGCCAGCAGCTTGCGGGGAGTCGTTACAGATACGCAGTATTTT
TRBJ2-2,NA,TRBV5-1,NA,CASSPEQGRAGELFF,TGCGCCAGCAGCCCTGAACAGGGAAGGGCCGGGGAGCTGTTTTTT
TRBJ2-2,NA,TRBV28,TRBD2,CASTSGTGGELFF,TGTGCCAGCACTAGCGGGACGGGCGGGGAGCTGTTTTTT
TRBJ2-7,NA,TRBV5-1,NA,CASSLGVSYEQYF,TGCGCCAGCAGCTTGGGAGTCTCCTACGAGCAGTACTTC
TRBJ2-1,NA,TRBV20-1,NA,CSARLSGEQFF,TGCAGTGCTAGACTTAGCGGTGAGCAGTTCTTC
TRBJ2-3,few,TRBV19,TRBD1,CASSIQGAQDTQYF,TGTGCCAGTAGTATCCAGGGGGCACAAGATACGCAGTATTTT
TRBJ1-1,NA,TRBV13,NA,CASSLGRDTEAFF,TGTGCCAGCAGCTTAGGCAGGGACACTGAAGCTTTCTTT
TRBJ1-5,NA,TRBV2,NA,CASSRNRDSNQPQHF,TGTGCCAGCAGCAGAAACAGGGATAGCAATCAGCCCCAGCATTTT
TRBJ1-5,NA,TRBV6-5,NA,CASSLDRNQPQHF,TGTGCCAGCAGCCTAGACAGGAATCAGCCCCAGCATTTT
TRBJ2-5,NA,TRBV9,NA,CASQQGSGGETQYF,TGTGCCAGCCAACAAGGGAGTGGCGGGGAGACCCAGTACTTC
TRBJ2-3,NA,TRBV7-3,TRBD2,CASSLTAGGPGDTQYF,TGTGCCAGCAGCTTAACGGCGGGGGGGCCAGGAGATACGCAGTATTTT
TRBJ2-7,NA,TRBV28,TRBD1,CASSLGTAYEQYF,TGTGCCAGCAGTTTAGGGACAGCCTACGAGCAGTACTTC
TRBJ2-7,few,TRBV18,NA,CASSIGLAESYEQYF,TGTGCCAGCTCGATCGGGTTGGCGGAATCCTACGAGCAGTACTTC
TRBJ1-2,few,TRBV28,NA,CASTTGFGNYGYTF,TGTGCCAGCACTACAGGGTTTGGTAACTATGGCTACACCTTC
TRBJ1-6,NA,TRBV6-4,NA,CASSEGRTNSPLHF,TGTGCCAGCAGTGAGGGCAGAACCAATTCACCCCTCCACTTT
TRBJ1-2,NA,TRBV27,TRBD1,CASRSGQGAGYGYTF,TGTGCCAGCAGATCGGGACAGGGGGCTGGCTATGGCTACACCTTC
TRBJ1-1,NA,TRBV28,NA,CASRREKNTEAFF,TGTGCCAGCCGAAGGGAGAAGAACACTGAAGCTTTCTTT
TRBJ1-1,NA,TRBV7-9,TRBD1,CASTERGRGPLRNTEAFF,TGTGCCAGCACCGAGAGGGGCAGGGGGCCACTGCGGAACACTGAAGCTTTCTTT
TRBJ1-1,NA,TRBV29-1,NA,CSVQGPSNEAFF,TGCAGCGTTCAGGGGCCCTCAAATGAAGCTTTCTTT
TRBJ2-3,once,TRBV2,NA,CASKQATSSDTQYF,TGTGCCAGCAAACAGGCAACTTCTTCAGATACGCAGTATTTT
TRBJ2-7,NA,TRBV2,TRBD1,CASRLGQNYEQYF,TGTGCCAGCAGATTGGGACAGAACTACGAGCAGTACTTC